These 20 T cell receptor beta chains originate from one sample sequenced in a study of cytomegalovirus exposure and HLA in healthy donors. The PCR made use of 60 Vbeta and 13 Jbeta primers. Sequenced by immunoSEQ multiplex PCR; TCRdb stores in-frame clones only, minus some. There are 120,000 or so clones in the sample; about four fifths occur only once, and approximately 2.2% lies in the top ten. Specimen: PBMCs. These receptor sequences come from a woman aged 40 to 49 in good health and CMV-seronegative.

This clone was observed a few times. This chain uses TRBV10-3 with TRBJ2-3; a weak D match, TRBD1 (5 bases). Germline CDR1 is ENHRY and CDR2 is SYGVKD. The V end lost 10 bases, the J end lost 2 bases, and 19 bases lay between the germline ends. The CDR3 is 15 amino acids. The CDR3 DNA is TGTGCCACCGCACTGGACAACTCATTCACAGATACGCAGTATTTT. Residues: CATALDNSFTDTQYF.

The gene calls are TRBV7-2 and TRBJ1-1; D is unclear. V was clipped by 5 bases and J by 10 bases, with 26 bases between them. Germline lookup yields CDR1 SGHTA and CDR2 FQGNSA. The length of the CDR3 is 16 residues. The CDR3 protein is CASSATRVAAGSGAFF. The CDR3 nucleotides are TGTGCCAGCAGCGCGACGAGAGTGGCCGCCGGGTCTGGAGCTTTCTTT.

The chain carries TRBV7-2 and TRBJ2-7, with D perhaps TRBD1 (5 bases). Trimming took off 1 base at V and 0 bases at J, with 7 bases between the two ends. CDR3 size: 14 residues. The germline V gene encodes CDR1 SGHTA and CDR2 FQGNSA. In nucleotides, the CDR3 is TGTGCCAGCAGCTTAGATGGGGCCTCCTACGAGCAGTACTTC. Protein product: CASSLDGASYEQYF.

The chain couples TRBV19 to TRBJ1-1; 7 nucleotides align to TRBD1. V dropped 4 bases and J dropped 0; count of bases not matched to a gene: 11. Per germline, CDR1 LNHDA and CDR2 SQIVND (reference sequence). This CDR3 comprises 17 residues. The CDR3 sequence: CASSTARTGGLNTEAFF. The DNA of the CDR3 is TGTGCCAGTAGTACGGCCCGGACAGGAGGTCTGAACACTGAAGCTTTCTTT.

This chain uses TRBV7-8 with TRBJ2-1; D gene ambiguous. Per the germline V gene, CDR1 is SGHVS and CDR2 is FQNEAQ. The CDR3 is 13 amino acids. The germline V and J ends were trimmed by 1 base and 5 bases, with 6 bases remaining between them. The DNA for the CDR3 is TGTGCCAGCAGCTTAGGGGCAGACAATGAGCAGTTCTTC. Residues: CASSLGADNEQFF.

This clone was seen just once. V usage is TRBV9 and J usage is TRBJ1-1, with 10 nucleotides matching TRBD1. The CDR3 totals 16 residues. Germline loops: CDR1 SGDLS, CDR2 YYNGEE. The J segment lost 0 bases and the V segment lost 4 bases, leaving 6 bases of the junction unmatched. CDR3 sequence (DNA): TGTGCCAGCAGCCCCCCGGGACAGGGGATGAACACTGAAGCTTTCTTT. Encoded protein: CASSPPGQGMNTEAFF.

The gene calls are TRBV6-1 and TRBJ2-7; D is unresolved. CDR3 length equals 13 residues. Trimming stripped 4 bases from V and 8 bases from J, with 15 bases between. The germline gives CDR1 MNHNS, CDR2 SASEGT. CDR3: CASSVLISPQQYF. The CDR3, as DNA: TGTGCCAGCAGTGTACTAATTAGTCCGCAGCAGTACTTC.

The chain employs TRBV28 and TRBJ1-1; D not resolved. CDR1 and CDR2 (germline): MDHEN, SYDVKM. This CDR3 has 14 residues. The V end was cut by 5 bases, the J end by 1 base, with 11 bases between. This chain's CDR3 is CASSLVTRNTEAFF. CDR3 coding DNA: TGTGCCAGCAGTCTGGTCACGAGGAACACTGAAGCTTTCTTT.

The chain recombines TRBV7-9 with TRBJ2-3; tentative D call: TRBD2 (6 bases). Germline CDR1 is SEHNR and CDR2 is FQNEAQ (reference sequence). CDR3 length equals 13 residues. V lost 5 bases and J 8 bases, leaving 14 bases between the germline ends. Here the CDR3 reads CASSPGDLGTQYF. Written as DNA, the CDR3 is TGTGCCAGCAGCCCGGGGGACTTGGGTACGCAGTATTTT.

This chain connects TRBV7-3 to TRBJ2-7; 8 bases match TRBD1. The ends lost 5 bases at V and 0 bases at J; junction bases unmatched: 3. The CDR3 totals 14 residues. Germline assignment: CDR1 SGHTA and CDR2 FQGTGA. CDR3 region: CASSRTGSSYEQYF. The CDR3 DNA follows: TGTGCCAGCAGCCGGACAGGGAGCTCCTACGAGCAGTACTTC.

The CDR3 region is CASSEGRGTRDGYTF. Written as DNA, the CDR3 is TGTGCCAGCAGTGAAGGGAGGGGGACTAGGGATGGCTACACCTTC. The chain links TRBV2 to TRBJ1-2; D is possibly TRBD1 (6 bases). This CDR3 has 15 residues. Germline V lookup: CDR1 SNHLY, CDR2 FYNNEI. The V end was cut by 1 base, the J end by 6 bases, with 15 bases between.

The J gene is TRBJ1-2, the V gene TRBV10-3; no reliable D call. V was cut by 3 bases and J by 6 bases, with 17 bases left in between. Germline CDR1 and CDR2: ENHRY and SYGVKD. CDR3 length: 15 amino acids. DNA of the CDR3: TGTGCCATCAGTGACGTCGGGAGGGAGGAAAATGGCTACACCTTC. Its translation is CAISDVGREENGYTF.

The rearrangement uses TRBV19 and TRBJ1-2; 7 bases fit TRBD1. The CDR3 runs 14 residues. CDR1 is LNHDA and CDR2 is SQIVND in the germline V gene (reference sequence). J lost 4 bases, V lost 4 bases, and 6 bases had no gene match. CDR3 sequence: CASSSRDSFYGYTF. The CDR3 region has the DNA TGTGCCAGTAGTAGCCGGGACAGCTTCTATGGCTACACCTTC.

The chain recombines TRBV5-6 with TRBJ2-5; 7 nucleotides align to TRBD2. Germline V gene sequence: CDR1 SGHDT, CDR2 YYEEEE. J lost 9 bases, V lost 5 bases, and 19 bases had no gene match. The CDR3 loop spans 16 amino acids. The CDR3 here is CASSNWGSGPLGAQYF. CDR3 in DNA: TGTGCCAGCAGTAACTGGGGTAGCGGGCCCTTGGGGGCCCAGTACTTC. Together with reference TRBV5-6 and TRBJ2-5, the CDR3 gives the full variable domain: DAGVTQSPTHLIKTRGQQVTLRCSPKSGHDTVSWYQQALGQGPQFIFQYYEEEERQRGNFPDRFSGHQFPNYSSELNVNALLLGDSALYLCASSNWGSGPLGAQYFGPGTRLLVL.

Note on this clone: A junction end diverges from the germline sequence, so it may reflect a read error. The same CDR3 arises from other DNA sequences in this sample as well. CDR3 region: CASRSWDRDTEAFF. DNA of the CDR3: TGCGCCAGCAGGTCATGGGACAGGGACACTGAAGCTTTCTTT. This chain links TRBV7-9 with TRBJ1-1, with 9 bases matching TRBD1. Germline V CDR1 and CDR2: SEHNR, FQNEAQ (reference sequence). This CDR3 has 14 residues.

The chain is built from TRBV30 and TRBJ2-5; possible D gene TRBD1, 5 bases. With the DNA end fitting TRBJ2-7 better, the J assignment may be wrong. Germline lookup yields CDR1 GTSNPN and CDR2 SVGIG (reference sequence). The CDR3 runs to 15 residues. The CDR3 DNA sequence: TGTGCCTGGAGTGTACGGCAGGGAAGAATCGACGAGCAGTACTTC. Translation: CAWSVRQGRIDEQYF.

The genes are TRBV7-9 and TRBJ2-7; unclear D gene. Germline CDR1 is SEHNR and CDR2 is FQNEAQ (reference sequence). Deletions cut 5 bases from V and 3 bases from J, with 5 bases between. This CDR3 is built from 11 residues. CDR3 amino acids: CASSPNYEQYF. The CDR3 DNA is TGTGCCAGCAGCCCCAACTACGAGCAGTACTTC.

This chain connects TRBV4-3 to TRBJ1-2, with D perhaps TRBD1 (5 bases). The V gene lost 0 bases and the J gene lost 7 bases, with 9 bases spanning the gap. Germline V gene lookup returns CDR1 LGHNA and CDR2 YSLEER. This CDR3 spans 13 amino acids. CDR3 region: CASSQDTGPGYTF. As DNA, the CDR3 is TGCGCCAGCAGCCAAGATACAGGTCCTGGCTACACCTTC.

The chain has TRBV5-1 and TRBJ2-1, with 10 nucleotides matching TRBD2. V lost 1 base to trimming and J lost 4 bases; unmatched junction nucleotides: 8. The CDR3 has 17 residues. Germline V gives CDR1 SGHRS, CDR2 YFSETQ. The CDR3 DNA follows: TGCGCCAGCAGCTTGCGAAGCGGGGGGGCGGGGTACAATGAGCAGTTCTTC. Translation gives CASSLRSGGAGYNEQFF.

The gene calls are TRBV6-1 and TRBJ2-1, with TRBD2 identical over 9 bases. The CDR3 covers 16 residues. V shed 4 bases, J shed 7 bases, and the junction held 11 bases outside the gene matches. CDR1 and CDR2 from the germline V gene are MNHNS and SASEGT. CDR3 sequence reads: CASSGWGLTSGNEQFF. The CDR3 nucleotides are TGTGCCAGCAGTGGGTGGGGACTGACTAGCGGTAATGAGCAGTTCTTC.